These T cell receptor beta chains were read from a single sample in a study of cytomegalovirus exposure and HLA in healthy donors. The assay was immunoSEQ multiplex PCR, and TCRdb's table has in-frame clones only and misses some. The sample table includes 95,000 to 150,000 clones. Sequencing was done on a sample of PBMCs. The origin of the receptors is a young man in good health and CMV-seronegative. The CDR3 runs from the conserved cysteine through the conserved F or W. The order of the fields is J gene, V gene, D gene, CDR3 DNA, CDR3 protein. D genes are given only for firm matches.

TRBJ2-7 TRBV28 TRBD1 TGTGCCAGCAGTGACCACACCGGGACAGGGGCCCCTCCCTACGAGCAGTACTTC CASSDHTGTGAPPYEQYF
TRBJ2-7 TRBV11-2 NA TGTGCCAGCAGCTTAGGTCGGCTAGCGAGCACCTACGAGCAGTACTTC CASSLGRLASTYEQYF
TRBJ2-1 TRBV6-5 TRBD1 TGTGCCAGCAGTTACCGATGGACAGGGAACAATGAGCAGTTCTTC CASSYRWTGNNEQFF
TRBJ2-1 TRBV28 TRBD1 TGTGCCGGAGGACAGGGGAGCAATGAGCAGTTCTTC CAGGQGSNEQFF
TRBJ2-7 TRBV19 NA TGTGCCAGTGCGCCTTGGGGCTCCTACGAGCAGTACTTC CASAPWGSYEQYF
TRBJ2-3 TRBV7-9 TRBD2 TGTGCCAGCAGCCTCACCCGACTAGCGGGGTACACAGATACGCAGTATTTT CASSLTRLAGYTDTQYF
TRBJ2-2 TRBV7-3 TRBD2 TGTGCCAGCAGCTTTACAGGCGGGAGGCCGAACACCGGGGAGCTGTTTTTT CASSFTGGRPNTGELFF
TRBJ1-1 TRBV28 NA TGTGCCAGCAGTTTACGGGGAAGGAACACTGAAGCTTTCTTT CASSLRGRNTEAFF
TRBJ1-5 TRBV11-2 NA TGTGCCAGCAGCTTAGAGAGGGATCAGCCCCAGCATTTT CASSLERDQPQHF
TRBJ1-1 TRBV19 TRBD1 TGTGCCAGTAGTATGTACCAGGGGGCTTCCACTGAAGCTTTCTTT CASSMYQGASTEAFF
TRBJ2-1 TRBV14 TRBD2 TGTGCCAGCAGCCCCTGGGGAACAGGACTAGCGGGAGACCACTACAATGAGCAGTTCTTC CASSPWGTGLAGDHYNEQFF
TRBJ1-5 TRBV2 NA TGTGCCAGCAGTCTTGGACAGCCGCATCAGCCCCAGCATTTT CASSLGQPHQPQHF
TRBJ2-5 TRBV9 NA TGTGCCAGCAGCGTATCCGCAGGTTCGGAGACCCAGTACTTC CASSVSAGSETQYF
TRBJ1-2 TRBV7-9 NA TGTGCCAGCAGCTTCGGGGATACCAACACCTTC CASSFGDTNTF
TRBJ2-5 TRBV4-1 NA TGCGCCAGCAGCCAAGATAGGGCAGGGGATTTGCGGTCTGAGACCCAGTACTTC CASSQDRAGDLRSETQYF
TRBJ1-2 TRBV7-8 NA TGTGCCAGCAGCTTAGATACGGGGGGGCGGCGGCACTACACCTTC CASSLDTGGRRHYTF
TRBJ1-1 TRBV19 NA TGTGCCAGTAGTATAACTAAGAACACTGAAGCTTTCTTT CASSITKNTEAFF
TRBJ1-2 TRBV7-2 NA TGTGCCAGCAGCTTTACCGTCTGGGCAGACCTCTATGGCTACACCTTC CASSFTVWADLYGYTF
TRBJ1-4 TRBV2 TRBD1 TGTGCCAGCAGGCCCACGGCCGACAGGGGACTGTTTTTT CASRPTADRGLFF
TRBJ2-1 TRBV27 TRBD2 TGTGCCAGCAGTCCCCCCGGGACTAGCGGGAGAACGGGTGAGCAGTTCTTC CASSPPGTSGRTGEQFF
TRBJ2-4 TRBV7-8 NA TGTGCCAGCAGCTTAGCGTCTAGCGTAGACATTCAGTACTTC CASSLASSVDIQYF
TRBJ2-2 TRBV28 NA TGTGCCAGCAGCCTATCAGGGAACATCGGGGAGCTGTTTTTT CASSLSGNIGELFF
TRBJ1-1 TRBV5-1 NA TGCGCCAGCAGCCAACGACAGGAGATGGGCACTGAAGCTTTCTTT CASSQRQEMGTEAFF
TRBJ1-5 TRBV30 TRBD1 TGTGCCTGGCGAAGTACCGGGACAGGATTTCAGCCCCAGCATTTT CAWRSTGTGFQPQHF
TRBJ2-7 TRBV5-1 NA TGCGCCAGCAGCTCCGGTGGGGCCCCCTACGAGCAGTACTTC CASSSGGAPYEQYF
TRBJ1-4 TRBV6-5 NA TGTGCCAGCAGTTTCGAGGTGATTAATGAAAAACTGTTTTTT CASSFEVINEKLFF
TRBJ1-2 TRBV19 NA TGTGCCAGTATGGCCAGAGAGCCGGGGAAGGGCTATGGCTACACCTTC CASMAREPGKGYGYTF
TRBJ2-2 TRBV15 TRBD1 TGTGCCACCAGCAGATACACAGGGGGCACCGGGGAGCTGTTTTTT CATSRYTGGTGELFF
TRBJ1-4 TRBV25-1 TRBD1 TGTGCCAGCAGTGATCGGTCCGGGCAGGGGGCGGTCGTATTTTTT CASSDRSGQGAVVFF
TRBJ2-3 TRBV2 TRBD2 TGTGCCAGCAGTGAACTAGCGGGAGAATCAGATACGCAGTATTTT CASSELAGESDTQYF
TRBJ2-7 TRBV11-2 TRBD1 TGTGCCAGCAGCCTTACAGGGGCCAACGAGCAGTACTTC CASSLTGANEQYF
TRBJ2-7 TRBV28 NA TGTGCCAGCAGTCAGGGGTGGTACGAGCAGTACTTC CASSQGWYEQYF
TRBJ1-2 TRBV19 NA TGTGCCAGTAGTATGCGGGTGAATCATGGCTACACCTTC CASSMRVNHGYTF
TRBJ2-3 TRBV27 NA TGTGCCAGCAGACCTTTTGGTCTCTATCGAGCCGGGGGCACAGATACGCAGTATTTT CASRPFGLYRAGGTDTQYF
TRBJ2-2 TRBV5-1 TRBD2 TGCGCCAGCAGCTTGTCTTCTAGCGGCGGGGAGCTGTTTTTT CASSLSSSGGELFF
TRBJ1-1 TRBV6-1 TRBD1 TGTGCCAGCAGTGCGGGACAGATTAACACTGAAGCTTTCTTT CASSAGQINTEAFF
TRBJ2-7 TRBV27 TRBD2 TGTGCCAGCAACCCCCGTCGGGGAGGGTACGAGCAGTACTTC CASNPRRGGYEQYF
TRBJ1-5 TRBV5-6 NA TGTGCCAGCAGCTTGTGGGTTGACAGGCCCCAGCCCCAGCATTTT CASSLWVDRPQPQHF
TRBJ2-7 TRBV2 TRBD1 TGTGCCAGCAGCGGTCCGGGACAGGGTTACGAGCAGTACTTC CASSGPGQGYEQYF
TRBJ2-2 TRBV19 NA TGTGCCAGTAGTCGCCCAAAGGGACAAACCGGGGAGCTGTTTTTT CASSRPKGQTGELFF
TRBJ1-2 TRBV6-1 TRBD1 TGTGCCAGCGGGGGGGACAGGGTCGTCGGCTACACCTTC CASGGDRVVGYTF
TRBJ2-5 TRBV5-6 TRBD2 TGTGCCAGCAGCCCCCTCGGGGCGGGAGAAGAGACCCAGTACTTC CASSPLGAGEETQYF
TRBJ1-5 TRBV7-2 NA TGTGCCAGCAGCTTAAGGGGGAATCAGCCCCAGCATTTT CASSLRGNQPQHF
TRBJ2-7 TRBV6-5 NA TGTGCCAGCAGTTTGGACAGAGCCTACGAGCAGTACTTC CASSLDRAYEQYF
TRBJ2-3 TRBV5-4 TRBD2 TGTGCCAGCAGCTTTCGTGGGACTAGCGGGGCGAGCACAGATACGCAGTATTTT CASSFRGTSGASTDTQYF
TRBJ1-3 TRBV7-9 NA TGTGCCAGCATCCTTAATACAGGGAATGGAAACACCATATATTTT CASILNTGNGNTIYF
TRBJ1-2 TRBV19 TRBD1 TGTGCCAGCGGGACAGTTGGAATCTTAAATGGCTACACCTTC CASGTVGILNGYTF
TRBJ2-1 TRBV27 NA NA CASSFFGQGKMNEQFF
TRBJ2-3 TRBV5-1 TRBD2 TGCGCCAGCAGCTTGGACGCGGGGGGGAAGGCAGATACGCAGTATTTT CASSLDAGGKADTQYF
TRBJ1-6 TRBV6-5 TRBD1 TGTGCCAGCAGCCGGGACAGTAATTCACCCCTCCACTTT CASSRDSNSPLHF
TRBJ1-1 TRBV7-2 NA TGTGCCAGCAGCTTAATTGGGGGCTCTGAAGCTTTCTTT CASSLIGGSEAFF
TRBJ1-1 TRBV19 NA TGTGCCAGTAGTATAGTGTCCCGGGGTCCGAACACTGAAGCTTTCTTT CASSIVSRGPNTEAFF
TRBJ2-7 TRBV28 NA TGTGCCAGAGACCTTCGGGACATATCCTCCTACGAGCAGTACTTC CARDLRDISSYEQYF
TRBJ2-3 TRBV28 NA TGTGCCAGCAGTTTACAGGGTATTGGGACAGATACGCAGTATTTT CASSLQGIGTDTQYF
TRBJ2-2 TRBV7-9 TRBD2 TGTGCCAGCAGCCAGCGGGAAATCGGGGAGCTGTTTTTT CASSQREIGELFF
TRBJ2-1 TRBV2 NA TGTGCCAGCAGTGAAGCGCTGGGCACTTACAATGAGCAGTTCTTC CASSEALGTYNEQFF
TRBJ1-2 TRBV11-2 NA TGTGCCAGCAGTAAGGGTGGGGGGACCAACTATGGCTACACCTTC CASSKGGGTNYGYTF
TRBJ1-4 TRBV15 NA TGTGCCACCAGCAGATTCGTGACAGTCAATAATGAAAAACTGTTTTTT CATSRFVTVNNEKLFF
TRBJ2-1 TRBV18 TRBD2 TGTGCCAGCTCACCCGAACTAGCGGGAGGGCTCAATGAGCAGTTCTTC CASSPELAGGLNEQFF
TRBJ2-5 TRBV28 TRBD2 TGTGCCAGCAGCGGAAGCGGGAGGGCCGTAGAGACCCAGTACTTC CASSGSGRAVETQYF